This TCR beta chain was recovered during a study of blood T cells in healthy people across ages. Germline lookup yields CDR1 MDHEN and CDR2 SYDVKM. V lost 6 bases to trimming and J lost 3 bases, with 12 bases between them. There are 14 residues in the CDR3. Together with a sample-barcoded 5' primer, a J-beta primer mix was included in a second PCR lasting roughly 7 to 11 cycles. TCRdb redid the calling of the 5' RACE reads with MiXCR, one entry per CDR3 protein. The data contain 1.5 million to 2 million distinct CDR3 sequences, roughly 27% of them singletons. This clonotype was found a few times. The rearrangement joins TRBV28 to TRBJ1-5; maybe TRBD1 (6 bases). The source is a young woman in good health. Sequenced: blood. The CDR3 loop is CASSIRGSNQPQHF. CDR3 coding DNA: TGTGCCAGCAGCATCAGGGGTTCCAATCAGCCCCAGCATTTT.